This TCR beta chain was sequenced for a study of T cell responses to AZD1222 COVID-19 vaccine. General study results and limits: There were vaccine-associated CD4 TCRs across spike, dominant at 160-218 and 743-854. Donors were largely white British and mainly female; clonal diversity was possibly underestimated.

This CDR3 region has 15 residues. Trimming removed 0 bases from V and 4 bases from J, with 10 bases in between. From germline, CDR1 is ENHRY and CDR2 SYGVKD. Assay: immunoSEQ multiplex PCR; the TCRdb copy retains only in-frame clones and omits some. In the table there are approximately 120,000 clones, 70% to 90% of which are singletons. This clone was observed a few times. As yet, its antigen is unknown. This rearrangement joins TRBV10-3 to TRBJ2-1; unclear D gene. Specimen: peripheral blood, collected 28 days after the second AZD1222 dose. This TCR derives from an adult who received the AZD1222 COVID-19 vaccine. The CDR3 is CAISESLARYNEQFF. Written as DNA, the CDR3 is TGTGCCATCAGTGAGTCTTTGGCTAGGTACAATGAGCAGTTCTTC.